A single sample is the source of the 30 T cell receptor beta chains below, sequenced in a study of T cells in Graves' hyperthyroidism and ophthalmopathy. RNA transcripts gave rise to amplified TCR beta CDR3 regions. When the TCR CDR3 underwent first-round RT-PCR, the HTBI primer set was used. TCRdb re-derived calls from the multiplex PCR reads in MiXCR, one entry per CDR3 protein. The repertoire has under 350,000 distinct CDR3 sequences, about a sixth of them found once; the top ten carry approximately 60%. The sample consisted of blood. The receptor set was obtained from a woman in her sixties or seventies with Graves' ophthalmopathy.

This clonotype was recorded a few times. J is TRBJ1-3 and V is TRBV6-1, with D possibly TRBD1 on 5 matching bases. This CDR3 is built from 15 residues. V lost 6 bases to trimming and J lost 2 bases, with 14 bases between them. In germline, CDR1 is MNHNS, CDR2 SASEGT. The CDR3 sequence: CASRGAGYAGNTIYF. CDR3 nucleotides: TGTGCCAGCAGGGGCGCAGGGTATGCTGGAAACACCATATATTTT.

The gene calls are TRBV4-3 and TRBJ2-3; D ambiguous. This CDR3 comprises 17 residues. Germline V CDR1 and CDR2: LGHNA, YSLEER. Trimming removed 0 bases from V and 0 bases from J, with 13 bases in between. CDR3 sequence reads: CASSQEEMGLSTDTQYF. The CDR3 region has the DNA TGCGCCAGCAGCCAAGAAGAAATGGGGTTAAGCACAGATACGCAGTATTTT.

The genes are TRBV7-8 and TRBJ2-1; 11 nucleotides line up with TRBD2. Germline trimming cut 4 bases from V and 3 bases from J; bases unmatched to any gene: 2. The CDR3 sequence is 15 residues long. Looked up from germline, CDR1 is SGHVS and CDR2 is FQNEAQ. CDR3 sequence (DNA): TGTGCCAGCAGCTGGGGGACTAGCGGCTACAATGAGCAGTTCTTC. It encodes CASSWGTSGYNEQFF.

CDR3 DNA: TGCGCCAGCAGCCCATCCCCCGGGGGGGACGAAAAACTGTTTTTT. This sequence encodes CASSPSPGGDEKLFF. The chain is built from TRBV4-3 and TRBJ1-4; possible D gene TRBD1, 5 bases. The CDR3 sequence is 15 residues long. CDR1 and CDR2 from the germline V gene are LGHNA and YSLEER. Deletions cut 4 bases from V and 8 bases from J, with 17 bases between.

V gene TRBV9 combines with J gene TRBJ2-2; a possible D gene is TRBD1 (5 bases). Germline CDR1 is SGDLS and CDR2 is YYNGEE. Trimming took off 0 bases at V and 6 bases at J, with 12 bases between the two ends. The CDR3 covers 15 residues. This CDR3 is CASSVGQGIPGELFF. Written as DNA, the CDR3 is TGTGCCAGCAGCGTAGGTCAGGGTATCCCCGGGGAGCTGTTTTTT.

In this sample, this clonotype turned up a few times. The V and J genes are TRBV18 and TRBJ2-2, with D possibly TRBD1 on 6 matching bases. V lost 5 bases, J lost 0 bases, and 10 bases lay in between. This CDR3 is 15 amino acids long. Germline V gives CDR1 KGHSH, CDR2 LQKENI. The DNA for the CDR3 is TGTGCCAGCTCAGTGGGACACGCGAACACCGGGGAGCTGTTTTTT. The encoded protein is CASSVGHANTGELFF.

This clonotype was picked up many times. The V call is TRBV6-1, the J call TRBJ1-1, with 8 positions matching TRBD1. This CDR3 has 13 residues. V lost 5 bases to trimming and J lost 5 bases; unmatched junction nucleotides: 4. Germline values: CDR1 MNHNS, CDR2 SASEGT. The CDR3 coding sequence is TGTGCCAGCAGTACAGGGGGGGTGACTGAAGCTTTCTTT. Its protein product is CASSTGGVTEAFF.

This clonotype was counted between two and nine times. The V gene is TRBV5-1, the J gene TRBJ1-2; TRBD1 matches at 10 bases. The CDR3 spans 14 residues. CDR1 is SGHRS, CDR2 YFSETQ, per germline. With V trimmed by 3 bases and J by 6 bases, 5 bases remained unmatched. CDR3 amino acids: CASSSDRGLDGYTF. In DNA, the CDR3 is TGCGCCAGCAGCTCTGACAGGGGGCTAGATGGCTACACCTTC.

This clonotype has at least ten counts. This sequence joins TRBV6-5 and TRBJ2-7, with no clear D. CDR3 length equals 14 residues. Deletions cut 0 bases from V and 2 bases from J, with 8 bases between. CDR1 is MNHEY and CDR2 is SVGAGI in the germline V gene. CDR3 loop: CASSYSAETYEQYF. Here the CDR3 DNA reads TGTGCCAGCAGTTACTCGGCGGAGACCTACGAGCAGTACTTC.

This clonotype was detected ten times or more. V and J are TRBV20-1 and TRBJ1-2; 7 nucleotides line up with TRBD1. V trimming: 0 bases; J trimming: 5 bases; junction bases outside the gene matches: 9. Germline V gene data show CDR1 as DFQATT and CDR2 as SNEGSKA (reference sequence). The CDR3 covers 15 residues. The CDR3 DNA reads as TGCAGTGCTAGAGATTTCACAGGGGCGTTGTATGGCTACACCTTC. It specifies CSARDFTGALYGYTF.

The V gene is TRBV5-1, the J gene TRBJ1-4, with D perhaps matching TRBD1 (6 bases). CDR1 is SGHRS and CDR2 is YFSETQ in the germline V gene. The CDR3 totals 17 residues. V was trimmed by 3 bases and J by 0 bases, leaving 15 bases between them. CDR3 DNA: TGCGCCAGCAGCTACTACAGGGAATCTGCAACTAATGAAAAACTGTTTTTT. Translated, it gives CASSYYRESATNEKLFF.

This clonotype appeared a few times. V usage is TRBV9 and J usage is TRBJ1-2, with 8 bases that match TRBD1. CDR3 size: 16 residues. J lost 1 base, V lost 4 bases, and 9 bases had no gene match. Per germline, CDR1 SGDLS and CDR2 YYNGEE. The chain's CDR3 is CASSPGQGEINYGYTF. The DNA for the CDR3 is TGTGCCAGCAGCCCCGGACAGGGCGAAATTAACTATGGCTACACCTTC.

This clonotype has at least ten counts. The CDR3 sequence: CASSADRVAGANVLTF. The CDR3 DNA sequence: TGTGCCAGCAGCGCGGACAGGGTGGCTGGGGCCAACGTCCTGACTTTC. The rearrangement uses TRBV2 and TRBJ2-6, with 8 bases identical to TRBD1. The CDR3 is 16 amino acids. Germline loops: CDR1 SNHLY, CDR2 FYNNEI. V shed 6 bases, J shed 2 bases, and the junction held 6 bases outside the gene matches.

This sequence joins TRBV6-1 and TRBJ1-2; 8 bases align to TRBD1. This CDR3 is 16 amino acids long. From germline, CDR1 is MNHNS and CDR2 SASEGT. Germline trimming cut 6 bases from V and 0 bases from J; bases unmatched to any gene: 9. CDR3 loop: CASSRGQGPTNYGYTF. DNA for the CDR3: TGTGCCAGCAGCCGAGGACAGGGCCCCACTAACTATGGCTACACCTTC.

J is TRBJ2-7 and V is TRBV11-2; 10 nucleotides align to TRBD1. V shed 7 bases, J shed 2 bases, and the junction held 8 bases outside the gene matches. Germline values: CDR1 SGHAT, CDR2 FQNNGV. This CDR3 contains 15 residues. Written as DNA, the CDR3 is TGTGCCAGCATCGCCGGGACAGGGGTTCCCTACGAGCAGTACTTC. Protein sequence: CASIAGTGVPYEQYF.

This clonotype was picked up many times. J is TRBJ2-7 and V is TRBV29-1; possibly TRBD2 for D (5 bases). The CDR3 loop spans 14 amino acids. Germline CDR1 reads SQVTM; CDR2 reads ANQGSEA. The V gene lost 2 bases and the J gene lost 3 bases, with 14 bases spanning the gap. In nucleotides, the CDR3 is TGCAGCGTTGAAACTCGGGCAGGAGGCTACGAGCAGTACTTC. Translated, it gives CSVETRAGGYEQYF.

This clonotype occurred a few times. The chain has TRBV7-3 and TRBJ2-1; 9 bases fit TRBD2. The CDR3 has 13 residues. Germline lookup yields CDR1 SGHTA and CDR2 FQGTGA. Losses at the gene ends were 5 bases for V and 14 bases for J; bases not matched to a gene: 10. CDR3 bases: TGTGCCAGCAGCCGGGACAGCGGGAGGTCCAAGTTCTTC. It yields the protein CASSRDSGRSKFF.

This clonotype was recorded many times. The chain recombines TRBV7-9 with TRBJ2-7; TRBD1 might be the D (8 bases). Trimming took 4 bases from V and 2 from J, leaving 15 bases between them. Germline CDR1 SEHNR, CDR2 FQNEAQ (reference sequence). This CDR3 has 15 amino acids. The CDR3 DNA sequence: TGTGCCAGCAGCTCCACAGGGGGGGGCACCTACGAGCAGTACTTC. Its protein is CASSSTGGGTYEQYF. Together with reference TRBV7-9 and TRBJ2-7, the CDR3 gives the full variable domain: DTGVSQNPRHKITKRGQNVTFRCDPISEHNRLYWYRQTLGQGPEFLTYFQNEAQLEKSRLLSDRFSAERPKGSFSTLEIQRTEQGDSAMYLCASSSTGGGTYEQYFGPGTRLTVT.

V and J are TRBV5-1 and TRBJ2-3; D possibly corresponds to TRBD2 (5 bases). This CDR3 has 14 amino acids. The ends were cut back, 0 bases at V and 6 bases at J, with 11 bases in the middle. Germline CDR1 SGHRS, CDR2 YFSETQ. The CDR3 nucleotides read TGCGCCAGCAGCTTGGCGGGGTTGACGGATACGCAGTATTTT. Translation gives CASSLAGLTDTQYF.

The sample holds many counts of this clonotype. This rearrangement joins TRBV11-2 to TRBJ2-5; D remains ambiguous. V lost 5 bases, J lost 5 bases, and 9 bases lay in between. This CDR3 has 12 residues. Germline V CDR1 and CDR2: SGHAT, FQNNGV. The CDR3 DNA reads as TGTGCCAGCAGCCAAAGTGGGGAGACCCAGTACTTC. It is translated as CASSQSGETQYF.

This clonotype was seen ten or more times. The V call is TRBV6-1, the J call TRBJ2-2; 9 nucleotides line up with TRBD1. J gave up 0 bases and V 5 bases, and 10 bases lay outside the gene matches. This CDR3 region has 18 residues. Germline CDR1 is MNHNS and CDR2 is SASEGT. The chain's CDR3 is CASSYYRDRAANTGELFF. CDR3 coding DNA: TGTGCCAGCAGTTATTACCGGGACAGGGCGGCGAACACCGGGGAGCTGTTTTTT.

The chain uses TRBV5-1 and TRBJ1-2; perhaps TRBD1 as D (5 bases). CDR1 SGHRS and CDR2 YFSETQ come from the germline V gene. This CDR3 spans 16 amino acids. Trimming took 0 bases from V and 8 from J, leaving 20 bases between them. CDR3 in amino acids: CASSLAAGQTGLGYTF. CDR3 in DNA: TGCGCCAGCAGCTTGGCCGCAGGGCAGACGGGGCTCGGCTACACCTTC. Based on the CDR3 plus reference TRBV5-1 and TRBJ1-2, the full variable domain is KAGVTQTPRYLIKTRGQQVTLSCSPISGHRSVSWYQQTPGQGLQFLFEYFSETQRNKGNFPGRFSGRQFSNSRSEMNVSTLELGDSALYLCASSLAAGQTGLGYTFGSGTRLTVV.

This chain links TRBV29-1 with TRBJ1-1, with 7 bases that match TRBD1. The V segment lost 5 bases and the J segment 2 bases; nucleotides outside the gene matches: 2. Germline lookup yields CDR1 SQVTM and CDR2 ANQGSEA. The CDR3 sequence is 12 residues long. CDR3: CSVTGDNTEAFF. CDR3 DNA: TGCAGCGTTACAGGGGATAACACTGAAGCTTTCTTT. Full variable domain (missing parts from reference TRBV29-1 and TRBJ1-1): SAVISQKPSRDICQRGTSLTIQCQVDSQVTMMFWYRQQPGQSLTLIATANQGSEATYESGFVIDKFPISRPNLTFSTLTVSNMSPEDSSIYLCSVTGDNTEAFFGQGTRLTVV.

The table lists this clonotype with many counts. The chain couples TRBV20-1 to TRBJ2-2, with 8 nucleotides matching TRBD1. Per germline, CDR1 DFQATT and CDR2 SNEGSKA (reference sequence). The CDR3 runs to 14 residues. With V trimmed by 6 bases and J by 3 bases, 6 bases remained unmatched. CDR3 DNA: TGCAGTGCCGGGGACAGGACCTACACCGGGGAGCTGTTTTTT. It codes for CSAGDRTYTGELFF.

There are many counts of this clonotype. The chain joins TRBV12-3 or TRBV12-4 to TRBJ2-5; D not resolved. V was shortened by 7 bases and J by 5 bases, with 8 bases between the two germline ends. The CDR3 extends over 11 amino acids. This CDR3 is CASTQGETQYF. The CDR3 nucleotides are TGTGCCAGCACCCAAGGGGAGACCCAGTACTTC.

This clonotype showed up many times. This chain connects TRBV12-5 to TRBJ2-1; weak D call: TRBD2 (6 bases). This CDR3 region has 18 residues. Germline assignment: CDR1 LGHNT and CDR2 FRNRAP. Deletions cut 6 bases from V and 5 bases from J, with 26 bases between. The DNA of the CDR3 is TGTGCTAGTGGCAGAGTGACTAGTAGGGCAGGGAAGGACAATGAGCAGTTCTTC. Protein product: CASGRVTSRAGKDNEQFF.

This clonotype was picked up many times. The chain links TRBV5-1 to TRBJ2-7, with 8 bases fitting TRBD1. There are 15 residues in the CDR3. Trimming cost V 4 bases and J 2 bases; bases outside gene matches: 8. CDR1 SGHRS and CDR2 YFSETQ come from the germline V gene. DNA of the CDR3: TGCGCCAGCAGCGTGACCGGGACAGGCACCTACGAGCAGTACTTC. It specifies CASSVTGTGTYEQYF.

The rearrangement joins TRBV6-2 or TRBV6-3 to TRBJ1-5; TRBD1 aligns across 9 bases. Germline V lookup: CDR1 MNHEY, CDR2 SVGEGT. This CDR3 has 15 amino acids. J lost 5 bases, V lost 6 bases, and 8 bases had no gene match. In nucleotides, the CDR3 is TGTGCCAGCAGACCCGGGGACAGGGATGATCAGCCCCAGCATTTT. Protein product: CASRPGDRDDQPQHF.

The sample holds many counts of this clonotype. The chain has TRBV3-1 and TRBJ1-6; tentatively, D is TRBD1 (5 bases). Germline V gene data show CDR1 as LGHDT and CDR2 as YNNKEL (reference sequence). The V gene lost 0 bases and the J gene lost 10 bases, with 19 bases spanning the gap. The CDR3 has 17 residues. In nucleotides, the CDR3 is TGTGCCAGCAGCCAAGATCAGAGGGCGGGGGTCAGCTCACCCCTCCACTTT. Protein: CASSQDQRAGVSSPLHF.

This sequence joins TRBV7-2 and TRBJ2-5; a possible D gene is TRBD2 (6 bases). V lost 0 bases to trimming and J lost 2 bases, with 13 bases between them. The CDR3 totals 16 residues. Germline CDR1 SGHTA, CDR2 FQGNSA. This CDR3 is CASSLAEMAGQETQYF. The CDR3 DNA reads as TGTGCCAGCAGCTTAGCGGAAATGGCGGGGCAAGAGACCCAGTACTTC. Looking up the rest from reference TRBV7-2 and TRBJ2-5 gives the full variable domain: GAGVSQSPSNKVTEKGKDVELRCDPISGHTALYWYRQSLGQGLEFLIYFQGNSAPDKSGLPSDRFSAERTGGSVSTLTIQRTQQEDSAVYLCASSLAEMAGQETQYFGPGTRLLVL.